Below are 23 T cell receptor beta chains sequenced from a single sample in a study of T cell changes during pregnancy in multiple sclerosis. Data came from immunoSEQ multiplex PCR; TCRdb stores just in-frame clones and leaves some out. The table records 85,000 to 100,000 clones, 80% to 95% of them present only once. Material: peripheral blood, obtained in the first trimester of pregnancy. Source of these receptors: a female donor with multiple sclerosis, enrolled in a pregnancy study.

Written as DNA, the CDR3 is TGTGCCAGCTCAAACGGGGACAGGGGGCTTTCAGATACGCAGTATTTT. This gives the protein CASSNGDRGLSDTQYF. The chain couples TRBV5-4 to TRBJ2-3, with 12 bases matching TRBD1. Germline CDR1 reads SGHNT; CDR2 reads YYREEE (reference sequence). This CDR3 comprises 16 residues. The V segment lost 7 bases and the J segment 4 bases; nucleotides outside the gene matches: 10.

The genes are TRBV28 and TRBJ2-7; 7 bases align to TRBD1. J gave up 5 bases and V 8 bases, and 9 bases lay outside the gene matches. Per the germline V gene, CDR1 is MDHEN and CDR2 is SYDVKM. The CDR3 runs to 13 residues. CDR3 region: CASFGTDKNEQYF. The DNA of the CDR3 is TGTGCCAGCTTCGGGACAGACAAAAACGAGCAGTACTTC.

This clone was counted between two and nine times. The CDR3 DNA reads as TGTGCCAGCAGTTTATCCCACAGCTTGAATCAGCCCCAGCATTTT. This translates into CASSLSHSLNQPQHF. The chain carries TRBV27 and TRBJ1-5; D ambiguous. CDR3 length equals 15 residues. V was trimmed by 0 bases and J by 4 bases, leaving 10 bases between them. Germline values: CDR1 MNHEY, CDR2 SMNVEV (reference sequence).

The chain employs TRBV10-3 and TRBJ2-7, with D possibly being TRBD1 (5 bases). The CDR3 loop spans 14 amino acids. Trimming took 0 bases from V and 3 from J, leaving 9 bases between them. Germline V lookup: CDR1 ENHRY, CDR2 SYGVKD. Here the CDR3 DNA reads TGTGCCATCAGTGAGTCGACCAGGGACTACGAGCAGTACTTC. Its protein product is CAISESTRDYEQYF.

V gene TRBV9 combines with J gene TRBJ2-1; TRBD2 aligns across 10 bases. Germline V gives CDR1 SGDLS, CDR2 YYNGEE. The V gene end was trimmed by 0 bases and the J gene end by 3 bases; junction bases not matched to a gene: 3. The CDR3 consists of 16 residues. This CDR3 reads CASSVGASGSYNEQFF. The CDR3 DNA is TGTGCCAGCAGCGTAGGGGCTAGCGGGAGCTACAATGAGCAGTTCTTC.

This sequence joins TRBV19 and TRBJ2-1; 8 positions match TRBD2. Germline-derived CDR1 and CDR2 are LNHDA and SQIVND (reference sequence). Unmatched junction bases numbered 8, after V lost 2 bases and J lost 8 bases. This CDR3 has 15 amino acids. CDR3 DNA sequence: TGTGCCAGTAGTATAAGACTAGCGAGGGGACATGAGCAGTTCTTC. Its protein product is CASSIRLARGHEQFF. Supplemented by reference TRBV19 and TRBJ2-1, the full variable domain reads DGGITQSPKYLFRKEGQNVTLSCEQNLNHDAMYWYRQDPGQGLRLIYYSQIVNDFQKGDIAEGYSVSREKKESFPLTVTSAQKNPTAFYLCASSIRLARGHEQFFGPGTRLTVL.

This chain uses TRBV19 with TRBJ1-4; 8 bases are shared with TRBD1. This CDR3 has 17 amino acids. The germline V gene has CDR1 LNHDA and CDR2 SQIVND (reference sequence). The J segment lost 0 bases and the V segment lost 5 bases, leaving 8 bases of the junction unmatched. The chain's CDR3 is CASSRRTGGSTNEKLFF. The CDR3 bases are TGTGCCAGTAGTCGGCGTACAGGGGGGTCAACTAATGAAAAACTGTTTTTT.

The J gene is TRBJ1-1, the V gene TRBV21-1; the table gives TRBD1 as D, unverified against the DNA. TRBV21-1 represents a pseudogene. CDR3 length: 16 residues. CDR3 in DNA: TGTGCCAGCAGCACCCCGGGACAGGGGGAAGGGACTGAAGCTTTCTTT. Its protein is CASSTPGQGEGTEAFF.

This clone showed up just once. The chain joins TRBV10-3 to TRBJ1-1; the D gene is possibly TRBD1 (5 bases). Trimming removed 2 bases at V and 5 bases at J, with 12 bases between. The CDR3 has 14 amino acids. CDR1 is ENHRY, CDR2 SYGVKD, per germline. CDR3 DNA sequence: TGTGCCATCAGTGAGACAGGCGGGAGAACTGAAGCTTTCTTT. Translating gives CAISETGGRTEAFF.

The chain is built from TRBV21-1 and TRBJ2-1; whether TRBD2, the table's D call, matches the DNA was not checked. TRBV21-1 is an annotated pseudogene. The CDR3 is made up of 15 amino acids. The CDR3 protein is CASSRPGLADNEQFF. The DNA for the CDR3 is TGTGCCAGCAGCAGGCCGGGACTAGCGGACAATGAGCAGTTCTTC.

CDR3: CASSPRRGEIRDTEAFF. The CDR3, as DNA: TGTGCCAGCAGCCCGCGCAGGGGCGAGATACGGGACACTGAAGCTTTCTTT. The chain couples TRBV7-9 to TRBJ1-1; tentatively, D is TRBD1 (6 bases). This CDR3 comprises 17 residues. The ends were cut back, 5 bases at V and 3 bases at J, with 22 bases in the middle. The germline V gene encodes CDR1 SEHNR and CDR2 FQNEAQ (reference sequence).

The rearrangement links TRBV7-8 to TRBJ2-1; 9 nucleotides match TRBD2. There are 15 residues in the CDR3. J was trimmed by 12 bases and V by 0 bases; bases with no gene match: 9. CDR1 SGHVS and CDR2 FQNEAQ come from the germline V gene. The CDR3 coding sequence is TGTGCCAGCAGCTTAGCGCAAGGGAGCGGGAGGACGCAGTTCTTC. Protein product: CASSLAQGSGRTQFF.

The CDR3 loop reads CASSYYDSSYEQYF. The CDR3 region has the DNA TGTGCCAGCAGTTACTACGACAGCTCCTACGAGCAGTACTTC. The chain joins TRBV6-5 to TRBJ2-7, with D perhaps TRBD1 (5 bases). CDR3 size: 14 residues. In germline, CDR1 is MNHEY, CDR2 SVGAGI. Trimming pared 1 base from V and 0 bases from J, leaving 7 bases between.

CDR3 in DNA: TGTGCCAGCAGCTTGATTAGCTGGAGTGAGCAGTTCTTC. Encoded protein: CASSLISWSEQFF. The rearrangement joins TRBV11-2 to TRBJ2-1; D gene ambiguous. In germline, CDR1 is SGHAT, CDR2 FQNNGV. V was trimmed by 3 bases and J by 9 bases, leaving 12 bases between them. The CDR3 has 13 residues.

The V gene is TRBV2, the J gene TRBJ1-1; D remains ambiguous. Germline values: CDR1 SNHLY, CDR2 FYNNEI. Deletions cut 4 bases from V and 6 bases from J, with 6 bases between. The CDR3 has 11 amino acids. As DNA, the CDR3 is TGTGCCAGCAGTGTTAGTGCTGAAGCTTTCTTT. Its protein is CASSVSAEAFF.

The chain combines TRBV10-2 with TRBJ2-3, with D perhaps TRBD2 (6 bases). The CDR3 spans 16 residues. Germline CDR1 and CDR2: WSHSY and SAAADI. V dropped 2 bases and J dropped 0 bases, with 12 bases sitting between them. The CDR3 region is CASSEMVGSSTDTQYF. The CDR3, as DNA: TGCGCCAGCAGTGAGATGGTCGGGAGTAGCACAGATACGCAGTATTTT.

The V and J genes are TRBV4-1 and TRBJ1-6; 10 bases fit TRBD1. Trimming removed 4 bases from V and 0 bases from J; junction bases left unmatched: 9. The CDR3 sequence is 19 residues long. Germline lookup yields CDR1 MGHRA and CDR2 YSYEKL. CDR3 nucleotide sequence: TGCGCCAGCAGCCTAATACCGGGACAGGGGAGCTCCTATAATTCACCCCTCCACTTT. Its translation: CASSLIPGQGSSYNSPLHF.

CDR3 loop: CASSPRGRRSDTQYF. For the CDR3, the DNA is TGTGCCAGCAGCCCCAGGGGGCGCCGTTCAGATACGCAGTATTTT. This rearrangement joins TRBV5-8 to TRBJ2-3, with 8 bases lining up with TRBD1. CDR1 SGHTS and CDR2 YDEGEE come from the germline V gene. The CDR3 consists of 15 residues. J was trimmed by 4 bases and V by 4 bases; bases with no gene match: 8.

CDR3 in amino acids: CASSLGALAGSYNEQFF. Written as DNA, the CDR3 is TGTGCCAGCAGCTTAGGGGCACTAGCGGGGTCCTACAATGAGCAGTTCTTC. The chain uses TRBV11-2 and TRBJ2-1; TRBD2 agrees at 10 bases. The CDR3 contains 17 residues. The V segment lost 1 base and the J segment 1 base; nucleotides outside the gene matches: 4. The germline CDR1 and CDR2 sequences are SGHAT and FQNNGV.

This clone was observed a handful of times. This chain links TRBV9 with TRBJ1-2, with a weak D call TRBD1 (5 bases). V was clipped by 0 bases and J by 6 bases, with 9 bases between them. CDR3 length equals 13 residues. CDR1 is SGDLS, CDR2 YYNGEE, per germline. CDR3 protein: CASSVGGGDGYTF. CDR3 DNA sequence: TGTGCCAGCAGCGTAGGTGGGGGGGATGGCTACACCTTC.

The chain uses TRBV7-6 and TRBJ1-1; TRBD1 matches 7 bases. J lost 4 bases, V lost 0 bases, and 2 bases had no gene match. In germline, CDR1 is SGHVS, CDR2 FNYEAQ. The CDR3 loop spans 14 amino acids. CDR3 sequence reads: CASSLAQGGTEAFF. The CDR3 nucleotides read TGTGCCAGCAGCTTAGCGCAGGGGGGCACTGAAGCTTTCTTT.

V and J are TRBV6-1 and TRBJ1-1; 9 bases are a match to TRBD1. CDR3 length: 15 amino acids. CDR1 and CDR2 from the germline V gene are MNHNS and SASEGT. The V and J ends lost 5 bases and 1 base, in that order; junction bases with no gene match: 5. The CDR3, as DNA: TGTGCCAGCAGTTTACAGACAGGGGGGAACACTGAAGCTTTCTTT. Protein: CASSLQTGGNTEAFF.

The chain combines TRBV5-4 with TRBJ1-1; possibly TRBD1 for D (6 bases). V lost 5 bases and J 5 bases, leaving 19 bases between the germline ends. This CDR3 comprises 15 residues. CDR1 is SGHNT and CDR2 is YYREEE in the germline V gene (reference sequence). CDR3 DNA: TGTGCCAGCAGACAGAGAAGGACAGAGGGAACTGAAGCTTTCTTT. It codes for CASRQRRTEGTEAFF.